This T cell receptor (beta chain) was captured in a study of T cell clonotyping in hematopoietic cell transplantation. Study results and limitations: Without cell sorting, CD4 versus CD8 contributions remain unresolved. Recipient TCR diversity dropped after transplant; expanded clonotypes rose from day 30 to 180. Few recipient clonotypes overlapped donors; over 95% were de novo at given depth.

Sequenced by immunoSEQ multiplex PCR; TCRdb stores in-frame clones only, minus some. The sample carries tens of thousands of clones, around 94% recorded once. Turning to this clone: Antigen specificity is unknown.

The sample was peripheral blood mononuclear cells. The receptor comes from a woman in her forties or fifties in good health. Some clones in this sample may be carry-over from other donors' samples.

CDR3 residues: CASSLTGMAQPQHF. CDR3 bases: TGCGCCAGCAGCTTGACAGGTATGGCTCAGCCCCAGCATTTT. The rearrangement uses TRBV5-1 and TRBJ1-5, with D perhaps matching TRBD1 (5 bases). The germline V gene encodes CDR1 SGHRS and CDR2 YFSETQ. There are 14 residues in the CDR3. V was pared by 1 base and J by 6 bases, with 11 bases between.